The 14 T cell receptor beta chains reported below all come from one sample, sequenced in a study of cytomegalovirus exposure and HLA in healthy donors (dated by TCRdb to about 2017). The library was prepared using the immunoSEQ multiplex PCR assay. The multiplex PCR relied on a mix of 60 forward primers for TCR Vbeta segments and 13 reverse primers for TCR Jbeta segments. As stored in TCRdb, this immuneACCESS dataset retains in-frame rearrangements with V and J assigned. A fraction of the clones does not appear; measured against another copy, unresolved V genes explain less than half of the discrepancy, and the remainder lacks a known reason. The sample contains 100,000 to 120,000 clones, about 70% of them found a single time. The ten top clones hold 3.2% of the sample. The sequencing input was PBMCs. Receptors were obtained from a man in his thirties or forties in good health and CMV-seronegative.

The V and J genes are TRBV11-3 and TRBJ1-1, with 9 nucleotides matching TRBD1. The V gene end was trimmed by 6 bases and the J gene end by 7 bases; junction bases not matched to a gene: 9. The CDR3 consists of 14 residues. Germline CDR1 reads SGHNT; CDR2 reads YENEEA. CDR3 DNA: TGTGCCAGCAGTCAAACCCGGGACAGGGTTGAAGCTTTCTTT. Protein: CASSQTRDRVEAFF.

This clone was observed a handful of times. This chain uses TRBV5-5 with TRBJ2-5; tentative D call: TRBD1 (6 bases). Germline V gene lookup returns CDR1 SGHKS and CDR2 YYEKEE (reference sequence). V dropped 6 bases and J dropped 5 bases, with 20 bases sitting between them. The CDR3 loop spans 15 amino acids. DNA for the CDR3: TGTGCCAGCACCCCCATCGGGACACACGGGGAGACCCAGTACTTC. It is translated as CASTPIGTHGETQYF.

The V call is TRBV10-3, the J call TRBJ1-4, with D tentatively TRBD1 (6 bases). The CDR3 totals 13 residues. Per the germline V gene, CDR1 is ENHRY and CDR2 is SYGVKD. The V end was cut by 4 bases, the J end by 5 bases, with 8 bases between. The DNA of the CDR3 is TGTGCCATCAGTGGGACAGAGAATGAAAAACTGTTTTTT. Translating it yields CAISGTENEKLFF.

The chain has TRBV6-1 and TRBJ1-6, with a weak D call TRBD1 (5 bases). The CDR3 is 16 amino acids. The germline V and J ends were trimmed by 2 bases and 11 bases, with 19 bases remaining between them. Per germline, CDR1 MNHNS and CDR2 SASEGT. Here the CDR3 reads CASSEFSWGGLTPLHF. CDR3 coding DNA: TGTGCCAGCAGTGAATTTTCGTGGGGGGGTCTGACACCCCTCCACTTT.

This clone was recorded a few times. The rearrangement joins TRBV7-2 to TRBJ1-2, with 7 bases identical to TRBD1. In germline, CDR1 is SGHTA, CDR2 FQGNSA. V lost 1 base and J lost 8; bases outside the gene matches: 4. This CDR3 has 13 amino acids. CDR3 nucleotide sequence: TGTGCCAGCAGCTTAGAGGCAGGGGGGGGCTACACCTTC. Protein product: CASSLEAGGGYTF.

The gene calls are TRBV29-1 and TRBJ1-2; TRBD1 is a possible D gene (5 bases). The CDR3 is 13 residues long. V lost 7 bases and J 4 bases, leaving 16 bases between the germline ends. Germline-derived CDR1 and CDR2 are SQVTM and ANQGSEA. CDR3 sequence reads: CSALDQGGYGYTF. The CDR3 region has the DNA TGCAGCGCCCTAGATCAGGGCGGCTATGGCTACACCTTC.

This clone appeared once. This chain uses TRBV30 with TRBJ1-4; 7 positions agree with TRBD1. V shed 5 bases and J 0 bases; nucleotides not matched to a gene: 3. The CDR3 sequence is 14 residues long. Per germline, CDR1 GTSNPN and CDR2 SVGIG (reference sequence). The CDR3, as DNA: TGTGCCTGGGAACAGGGGCCAACTAATGAAAAACTGTTTTTT. Translation gives CAWEQGPTNEKLFF.

The chain links TRBV6-1 to TRBJ1-1; tentatively, D is TRBD1 (6 bases). The V gene's germline CDR1 is MNHNS and CDR2 SASEGT. The CDR3 contains 14 residues. Trimming stripped 5 bases from V and 5 bases from J, with 15 bases between. The CDR3 reads CASSQVGGVTEAFF. In nucleotides, the CDR3 is TGTGCCAGCAGTCAAGTAGGGGGTGTGACTGAAGCTTTCTTT.

The chain employs TRBV6-1 and TRBJ2-1, with 8 bases that match TRBD1. Germline CDR1 MNHNS, CDR2 SASEGT. The V segment lost 4 bases and the J segment 9 bases; nucleotides outside the gene matches: 5. The CDR3 is 13 amino acids. CDR3 amino acids: CASSVRTGTEQFF. The CDR3 DNA is TGTGCCAGCAGTGTTCGGACAGGGACTGAGCAGTTCTTC.

The V and J genes are TRBV7-3 and TRBJ2-5; TRBD2 is a possible D gene (5 bases). The CDR3 has 13 amino acids. Germline CDR1 and CDR2: SGHTA and FQGTGA. V gave up 5 bases and J gave up 2 bases, with 9 bases separating them. The CDR3 here is CASSLSVQETQYF. The CDR3 region has the DNA TGTGCCAGCAGCCTTAGCGTTCAAGAGACCCAGTACTTC. Combining the CDR3 with reference TRBV7-3 and TRBJ2-5 gives the whole variable domain GAGVSQTPSNKVTEKGKYVELRCDPISGHTALYWYRQSLGQGPEFLIYFQGTGAADDSGLPNDRFFAVRPEGSVSTLKIQRTERGDSAVYLCASSLSVQETQYFGPGTRLLVL.

The chain links TRBV6-5 to TRBJ2-3, with D possibly being TRBD1 (5 bases). V lost 10 bases, J lost 2 bases, and 10 bases lay in between. CDR3 length: 12 amino acids. Per the germline V gene, CDR1 is MNHEY and CDR2 is SVGAGI. The CDR3 loop reads CAIKGATDTQYF. In nucleotides, the CDR3 is TGTGCCATCAAAGGGGCCACAGATACGCAGTATTTT.

The chain employs TRBV2 and TRBJ2-1; 10 bases agree with TRBD1. The trim removed 6 bases at V and 9 bases at J, leaving 14 bases unmatched. This CDR3 contains 16 residues. Per germline, CDR1 SNHLY and CDR2 FYNNEI. CDR3 in DNA: TGTGCCAGCAGCCAAATGACAGGGGGCCCCTCAGGTGAGCAGTTCTTC. It specifies CASSQMTGGPSGEQFF.

The V gene is TRBV7-2, the J gene TRBJ2-2; D might be TRBD2 (6 bases). Looked up from germline, CDR1 is SGHTA and CDR2 is FQGNSA. The V and J ends lost 1 base and 8 bases respectively, with 17 bases between them. This CDR3 has 16 amino acids. In DNA, the CDR3 is TGTGCCAGCAGCTTAGACGGGTTAGCGGTCGAAGGGGAGCTGTTTTTT. Amino acid sequence: CASSLDGLAVEGELFF.

The V and J genes are TRBV4-2 and TRBJ2-5; 7 bases agree with TRBD1. The V segment lost 4 bases and the J segment 4 bases; nucleotides outside the gene matches: 3. The CDR3 contains 13 residues. The germline gives CDR1 LGHNA, CDR2 YNFKEQ. CDR3 loop: CASSRQGVETQYF. The DNA for the CDR3 is TGTGCCAGCAGCCGACAGGGTGTAGAGACCCAGTACTTC.